What follows describes a single T cell receptor beta chain. The antigen is unknown. The data were taken from a study of B cell selection in AIRE deficiency. Notes on the study in general: Of fewer than 4,500 shared Treg TCRbeta sequences, around 31% were healthy-donor-only and 9.3% patient-only.

Per the germline V gene, CDR1 is SGHRS and CDR2 is YFSETQ. The CDR3 length is 16 residues. The V gene end was trimmed by 2 bases and the J gene end by 4 bases; junction bases not matched to a gene: 5. In the authors' workflow: Conventional T cell pools: approximately 99,000 distinct patient, 130,000 to 150,000 donor TCRbeta sequences. Method: immunoSEQ multiplex PCR; TCRdb's copy keeps in-frame clones and lacks some. The DNA gave D and trimming, while V, J and clone size come from that table. The sample yields fewer than 30,000 clones, nearly 97% seen once. Sorting defined conventional CD4 T cells as CD4+CD127+.

What was sequenced was CD4+CD127+ conventional T cells sorted from PBMCs. The clonotype was recovered from a human donor in good health. This sequence joins TRBV5-1 and TRBJ2-2; the match to TRBD2 covers 10 bases. CDR3: CASSFWTSGATGELFF. In DNA form, the CDR3 reads TGCGCCAGCAGCTTCTGGACTAGCGGCGCCACCGGGGAGCTGTTTTTT.